A selection of T cell receptor beta chains follows, all from one sample in a study of T cells in Graves' hyperthyroidism and ophthalmopathy. TCRdb passed the multiplex PCR reads through MiXCR, listing each CDR3 protein once. This table holds over 150,000 distinct CDR3 sequences, about 17% found once. The sequenced sample was blood. All receptors come from a woman between 50 and 59 years old with Graves' hyperthyroidism. The CDR3 runs from the conserved cysteine through the conserved F or W. Fields, in order: clone size, D gene, V gene, J gene, CDR3 protein, CDR3 DNA. The D gene is left open where the match is weak. Clone size is given for some rows only: seen once, a few or many times, or a class if the clone is expanded.

many	.	TRBV7-8	TRBJ1-3	CASSLYQAFSGNTIYF	TGTGCCAGCAGCTTATACCAGGCCTTCTCTGGAAACACCATATATTTT
many	.	TRBV6-5	TRBJ1-6	CASSYGQGGGSPLHF	TGTGCCAGCAGTTACGGGCAGGGTGGAGGATCACCCCTCCACTTT
.	TRBD2	TRBV7-2	TRBJ2-3	CASSHGLAGVQEDTQYF	TGTGCCAGCAGCCACGGACTAGCGGGAGTTCAGGAAGATACGCAGTATTTT
many	.	TRBV6-1	TRBJ1-5	CASSEGHLGRQPQHF	TGTGCCAGCAGTGAGGGACACTTAGGTCGTCAGCCCCAGCATTTT
many	.	TRBV19	TRBJ1-6	CASSIYGDSPLHF	TGTGCCAGTAGTATTTACGGAGATTCACCCCTCCACTTT
.	.	TRBV20-1	TRBJ1-5	CSASGQLKDQPQHF	TGCAGTGCTAGCGGTCAGCTTAAAGATCAGCCCCAGCATTTT
few	TRBD2	TRBV4-1	TRBJ2-7	CASSRRGGPNSYEQYF	TGCGCCAGCAGCCGACGGGGGGGGCCTAACTCCTACGAGCAGTACTTC
many	.	TRBV7-2	TRBJ1-3	CASSLGGTGGNTIYF	TGTGCCAGCAGCTTAGGAGGGACTGGTGGAAACACCATATATTTT
many	.	TRBV18	TRBJ1-5	CASSPGVSNQPQHF	TGTGCCAGCTCTCCGGGGGTGAGCAATCAGCCCCAGCATTTT
many	.	TRBV5-8	TRBJ2-2	CASSFRDITNTGELFF	TGTGCCAGCAGCTTCCGGGACATTACGAACACCGGGGAGCTGTTTTTT
many	TRBD1	TRBV20-1	TRBJ1-2	CSALGTGQGSYGYTF	TGCAGTGCCCTGGGGACAGGGCAGGGGAGCTATGGCTACACCTTC
.	.	TRBV18	TRBJ1-1	CASSPTENTEAFF	TGTGCCAGCTCACCAACGGAGAACACTGAAGCTTTCTTT
many	.	TRBV7-9	TRBJ2-1	CASTRRGSYNEQFF	TGTGCCAGCACCCGGCGGGGCTCCTACAATGAGCAGTTCTTC